This T cell receptor beta chain was captured in a study of cytomegalovirus exposure and HLA in healthy donors. Study observations and caveats: In a later analysis, the majority of CMV-associated beta chains seemingly showed HLA restriction. Fewer N-insertions (relative to the roughly 720-donor mean) were reportedly seen in an Asian-associated ancestry cluster in a later analysis.

Those who donated were healthy bone marrow donors. CDR3 size: 18 residues. Germline loops: CDR1 MNHEY, CDR2 SMNVEV (reference sequence). Trimming cost V 2 bases and J 0 bases; bases outside gene matches: 11. A note on this clone: Its antigen is undetermined.

The PCR made use of 60 Vbeta and 13 Jbeta primers. Only in-frame clones appear in the TCRdb table, and some are missing; sequencing was by immunoSEQ multiplex PCR. The sample yields about 270,000 clones, just over 85% seen once. The chain couples TRBV27 to TRBJ2-3; TRBD2 aligns across 7 bases. The TCR comes from a man in his forties in good health and CMV-seropositive. The sequenced sample was PBMCs. The CDR3 DNA follows: TGTGCCAGCAGTTTACCGCCGGCTAGCGGATTTAGCACAGATACGCAGTATTTT. Amino acid sequence: CASSLPPASGFSTDTQYF.